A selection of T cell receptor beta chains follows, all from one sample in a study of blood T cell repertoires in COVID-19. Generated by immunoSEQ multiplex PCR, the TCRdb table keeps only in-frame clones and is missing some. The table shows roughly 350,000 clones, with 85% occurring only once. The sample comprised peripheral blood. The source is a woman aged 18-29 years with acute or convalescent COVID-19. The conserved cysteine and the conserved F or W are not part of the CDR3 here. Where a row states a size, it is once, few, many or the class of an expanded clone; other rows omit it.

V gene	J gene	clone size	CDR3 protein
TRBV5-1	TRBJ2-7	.	ASSLVASSYEQY
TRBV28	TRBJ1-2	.	ASSGTGNYGYT
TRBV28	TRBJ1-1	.	ASSLGGVKGQGRTEAF
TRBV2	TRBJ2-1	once	ASSTSDNEQF
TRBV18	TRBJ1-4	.	ASSPGDWGEKLF
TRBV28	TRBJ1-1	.	ASRLRGENTEAF
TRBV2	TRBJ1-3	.	ASKPVFSGNTIY
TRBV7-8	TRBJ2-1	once	ASSPPDPRRLAYNEQF
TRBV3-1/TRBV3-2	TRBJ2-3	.	ASSQGAGGLADTQY
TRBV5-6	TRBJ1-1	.	ASSAGSVNTEAF
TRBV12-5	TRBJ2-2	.	TSGRGQQPNTGELF
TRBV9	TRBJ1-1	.	ASSARSMNTEAF
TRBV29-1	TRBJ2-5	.	SVEEDLSGN
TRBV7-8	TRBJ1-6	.	ASSLTGLPSVRSPLH
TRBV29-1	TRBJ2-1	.	SVARDNNEQF
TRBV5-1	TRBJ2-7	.	ASSFGGGEQY
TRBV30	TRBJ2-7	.	ASTGTSFLQY
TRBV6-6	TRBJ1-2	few	ASSYSTSANYGYT
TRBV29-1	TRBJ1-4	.	SVMRQGSEKLF
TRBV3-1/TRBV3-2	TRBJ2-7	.	ASSQARQGKYEQY
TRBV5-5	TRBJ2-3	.	ASSLRSSTDTQY
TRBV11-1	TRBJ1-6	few	ASSFSTGEVSPLH
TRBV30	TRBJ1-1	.	AWRKYSGGFENTEAF
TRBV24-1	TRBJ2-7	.	ATSDYPKQGKY
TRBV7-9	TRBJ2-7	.	ASSSDYSQPYEQY
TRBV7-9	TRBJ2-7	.	ASSPRDTRTYEQY
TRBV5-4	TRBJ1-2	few	AITMGSRNYGYT
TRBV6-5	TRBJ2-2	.	ASSYSSGNTGELF
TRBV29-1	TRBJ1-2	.	SAGGGGPDYGYT
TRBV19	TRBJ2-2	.	ASKGGVRRGTGELF
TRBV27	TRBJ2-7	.	ASSLLAGGYEQY
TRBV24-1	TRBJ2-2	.	ATSDLTSPGELF
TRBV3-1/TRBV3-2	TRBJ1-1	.	ASSLLVNTEAF
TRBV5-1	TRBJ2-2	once	ASGRGLLNTGELF
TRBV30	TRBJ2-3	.	AWRFPGTGVSTDTQY
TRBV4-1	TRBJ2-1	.	ASSPIRYNEQF
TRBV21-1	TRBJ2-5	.	ASSKETSGRKRQETQY
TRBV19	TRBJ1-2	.	ASSLDRSYGYT
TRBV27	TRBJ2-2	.	ASMYSSGGTGELF
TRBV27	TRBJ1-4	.	ASSPGKANEKLF
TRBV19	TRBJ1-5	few	ASTAGRNRNQPQH
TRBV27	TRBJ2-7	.	ASSLSGTGNYEQY
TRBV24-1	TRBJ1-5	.	ATSPSGYSNQPQH
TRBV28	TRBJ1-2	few	ASSSQSYGYT